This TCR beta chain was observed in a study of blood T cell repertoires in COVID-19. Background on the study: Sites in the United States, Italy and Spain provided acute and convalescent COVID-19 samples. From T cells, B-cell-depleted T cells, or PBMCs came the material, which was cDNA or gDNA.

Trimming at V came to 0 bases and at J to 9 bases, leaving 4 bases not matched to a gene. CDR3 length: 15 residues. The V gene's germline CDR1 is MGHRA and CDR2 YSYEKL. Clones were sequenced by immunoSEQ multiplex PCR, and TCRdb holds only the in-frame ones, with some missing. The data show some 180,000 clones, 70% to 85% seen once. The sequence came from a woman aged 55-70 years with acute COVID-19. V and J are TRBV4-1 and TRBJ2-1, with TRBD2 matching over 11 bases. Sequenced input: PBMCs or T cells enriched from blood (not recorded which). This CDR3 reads CASSQELAGEGEQFF. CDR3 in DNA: TGCGCCAGCAGCCAAGAACTAGCGGGAGAGGGTGAGCAGTTCTTC.